Each of the 5 T cell receptor beta chains below was sequenced from the same sample in a study of OX40 agonist ivuxolimab in advanced cancers. Sequenced by immunoSEQ multiplex PCR; TCRdb stores in-frame clones only, minus some. Of 130,000 or so clones in the sample, about 93% are singletons; the top ten hold more than 0.8%. Material: CD4+ or CD8+ T cells sorted from blood, obtained in a trial of the OX40 agonist ivuxolimab. The receptors were sampled from an adult with an advanced solid tumor such as melanoma, head and neck, liver or kidney cancer.

This clone was seen only a few times. The gene calls are TRBV5-4 and TRBJ2-7; 10 positions match TRBD1. The trim removed 4 bases at V and 6 bases at J, leaving 4 bases unmatched. Germline V gives CDR1 SGHNT, CDR2 YYREEE (reference sequence). CDR3 size: 13 residues. CDR3 coding DNA: TGTGCCAGCAGCCGGGACAGGGGAGGCGAGCAGTACTTC. Translated: CASSRDRGGEQYF.

This sequence joins TRBV7-2 and TRBJ1-2; D perhaps matches TRBD1 (5 bases). Germline V CDR1 and CDR2: SGHTA, FQGNSA. CDR3 length: 15 amino acids. V shed 7 bases and J shed 4 bases, with 19 bases lying between them. In nucleotides, the CDR3 is TGTGCCAGCAACGATGGGGACGTCCGGAGCTATGGCTACACCTTC. It encodes CASNDGDVRSYGYTF.

V gene TRBV4-2 combines with J gene TRBJ2-5; D remains ambiguous. The germline CDR1 and CDR2 sequences are LGHNA and YNFKEQ. This CDR3 region has 12 residues. The V end lost 4 bases, the J end lost 2 bases, and 5 bases lay between the germline ends. CDR3 sequence (DNA): TGTGCCAGCAGCCTACGTCAAGAGACCCAGTACTTC. This sequence encodes CASSLRQETQYF.

In this sample, this clone turned up a few times. CDR3 DNA sequence: TGTGCCAGCAGCGAGGGGATGGAGACCCAGTACTTC. Amino acid sequence: CASSEGMETQYF. The J gene is TRBJ2-5, the V gene TRBV5-4, with D perhaps assigned TRBD1 or TRBD2 (5 bases each). Trimming left V 4 bases short and J 5 bases short, with 9 bases between. Germline CDR1 reads SGHNT; CDR2 reads YYREEE (reference sequence). The CDR3 length is 12 residues.

This clone has only one observation. V and J are TRBV6-1 and TRBJ1-1, with a weak D call TRBD1 (6 bases). The CDR3 is 15 residues long. In germline, CDR1 is MNHNS, CDR2 SASEGT. Trimming stripped 6 bases from V and 1 base from J, with 15 bases between. The CDR3 protein is CASRTRRGENTEAFF. CDR3 DNA: TGTGCCAGCAGGACCCGGAGGGGGGAGAACACTGAAGCTTTCTTT.